The present entry profiles one TCR beta chain with its context. Germline and junction disagree at one end, which may indicate a read error. The library came from three nested PCR rounds adapted from ARM-PCR protocols. In TCRdb, the multiplex PCR reads were re-called with MiXCR into one record per CDR3 protein. Seen here are more than 60,000 distinct CDR3 sequences, roughly 77% observed once, and the top ten hold 40% to 50%. No cell sorting was done before RNA was extracted from the tissue. More than 3 cm separated this lung sample from the edge of the tumor. This entry comes from a study of tumor and adjacent non-tumor tissue in lung cancer. Study context: Patients comprised about a dozen adenocarcinoma, a couple of squamous cell carcinoma and 1 small cell lung cancer.

This sequence was found in a man aged 60-69 years with non-small cell lung cancer. Sequencing was done on a sample of distant non-tumor lung tissue.

In DNA, the CDR3 is TGTACCATCAGGGGGGGACAGGGAAGCCAGCCCCAGCATTTT. It specifies CTIRGGQGSQPQHF. The chain has TRBV10-3 and TRBJ1-5; TRBD1 aligns across 9 bases. The CDR3 is 14 residues long. CDR1 is ENHRY, CDR2 SYGVKD, per germline.